These 26 T cell receptor beta chains were sequenced from one sample in a study of blood T cell repertoires in COVID-19. Assay used: immunoSEQ multiplex PCR; TCRdb lists only in-frame clones, some missing. The repertoire holds about 190,000 clones, with approximately 91% as singletons. Sequenced material: peripheral blood. All receptors come from a man aged 35 to 55 with acute or convalescent COVID-19.

This clone was detected only once. The CDR3 nucleotides read TGTGCCAGCAGTGACTCCAGGGGAGATGATACTTACTCTGGGGCCAACGTCCTGACTTTC. As protein: CASSDSRGDDTYSGANVLTF. This rearrangement joins TRBV6-4 to TRBJ2-6; a weak D match, TRBD1 (6 bases). The CDR3 consists of 20 residues. Germline loops: CDR1 MRHNA, CDR2 SNTAGT. V lost 0 bases and J 0 bases, leaving 18 bases between the germline ends.

DNA of the CDR3: TGTGCCAGCAGTTTAACCAGGCAGCCCCAGCATTTT. It codes for CASSLTRQPQHF. J is TRBJ1-5 and V is TRBV28; the D is unclear. The CDR3 has 12 amino acids. V was pared by 2 bases and J by 7 bases, with 6 bases between. Germline V gene lookup returns CDR1 MDHEN and CDR2 SYDVKM.

V and J are TRBV28 and TRBJ2-3; D is possibly TRBD1 (7 bases). The V end lost 6 bases, the J end lost 11 bases, and 21 bases lay between the germline ends. CDR3 length: 14 residues. Germline V gene data show CDR1 as MDHEN and CDR2 as SYDVKM. DNA of the CDR3: TGTGCCAGCAGGGGGGGACAGTTCCAGAGGGGGCAGTATTTT. Amino acid sequence: CASRGGQFQRGQYF.

This chain joins TRBV15 and TRBJ1-1; D is uncertain. CDR3 length equals 13 residues. The V and J ends lost 0 bases and 1 base respectively, with 3 bases between them. Germline CDR1 reads LNHNV; CDR2 reads YYDKDF (reference sequence). The CDR3 spells CATSREANTEAFF. The CDR3 nucleotides are TGTGCCACCAGCAGAGAGGCGAACACTGAAGCTTTCTTT.

The rearrangement links TRBV5-1 to TRBJ1-2; tentatively, D is TRBD1 (5 bases). Germline lookup yields CDR1 SGHRS and CDR2 YFSETQ. This CDR3 comprises 14 residues. The V end lost 0 bases, the J end lost 4 bases, and 10 bases lay between the germline ends. CDR3 coding DNA: TGCGCCAGCAGCTTGGACGGACAAACCTATGGCTACACCTTC. It yields the protein CASSLDGQTYGYTF.

The table lists this clone with a few counts. The chain combines TRBV21-1 with TRBJ1-5. TRBV21-1 is a recognized pseudogene. This CDR3 is built from 14 residues. The CDR3: CASSISGGRQPQHF. The CDR3 DNA sequence: TGTGCCAGCAGCATATCGGGGGGCCGCCAGCCCCAGCATTTT.

CDR3 amino acids: CATSTEMNTEAFF. The CDR3 nucleotides read TGTGCCACCTCGACAGAAATGAACACTGAAGCTTTCTTT. The V gene is TRBV6-6, the J gene TRBJ1-1; weak D call: TRBD1 (5 bases). The V end lost 10 bases, the J end lost 0 bases, and 12 bases lay between the germline ends. Per germline, CDR1 MNHNY and CDR2 SVGAGI (reference sequence). The CDR3 covers 13 residues.

This rearrangement joins TRBV19 to TRBJ2-1, with TRBD2 matching 8 bases. The V and J ends lost 3 bases and 2 bases, in that order; junction bases with no gene match: 3. Germline V gene lookup returns CDR1 LNHDA and CDR2 SQIVND (reference sequence). This CDR3 is 15 amino acids long. The DNA of the CDR3 is TGTGCCAGTAGTATGTCCGGGGGGGCCTACAATGAGCAGTTCTTC. Its protein is CASSMSGGAYNEQFF.

V usage is TRBV7-2 and J usage is TRBJ1-2; D is possibly TRBD1 (5 bases). CDR1 is SGHTA and CDR2 is FQGNSA in the germline V gene. The CDR3 has 16 residues. Trimming took 4 bases from V and 0 from J, leaving 15 bases between them. The CDR3 loop is CASSWGGRRANYGYTF. The CDR3 DNA follows: TGTGCCAGCAGCTGGGGGGGACGGAGAGCTAACTATGGCTACACCTTC.

V is TRBV27 and J is TRBJ2-7, with 7 bases identical to TRBD1. J was trimmed by 2 bases and V by 4 bases; bases with no gene match: 11. Germline V lookup: CDR1 MNHEY, CDR2 SMNVEV (reference sequence). There are 16 residues in the CDR3. This chain's CDR3 is CASSSLAGTAPYEQYF. CDR3 nucleotide sequence: TGTGCCAGCAGTTCGCTTGCCGGGACAGCCCCCTACGAGCAGTACTTC.

The chain couples TRBV5-4 to TRBJ2-7; the match to TRBD1 covers 7 bases. J was trimmed by 5 bases and V by 3 bases; bases with no gene match: 14. CDR3 length: 16 residues. Germline CDR1 is SGHNT and CDR2 is YYREEE (reference sequence). This chain's CDR3 is CASSSRKGARFDEQYF. The CDR3, as DNA: TGTGCCAGCAGCTCCAGGAAGGGGGCGCGTTTCGACGAGCAGTACTTC.

CDR3 residues: CASSFFLGQGGEQYF. DNA of the CDR3: TGTGCCAGCAGCTTTTTTTTGGGACAGGGGGGCGAGCAGTACTTC. The V and J genes are TRBV5-8 and TRBJ2-7; TRBD1 agrees at 11 bases. The CDR3 contains 15 residues. The V gene end was trimmed by 2 bases and the J gene end by 6 bases; junction bases not matched to a gene: 7. Germline CDR1 is SGHTS and CDR2 is YDEGEE.

This chain links TRBV7-9 with TRBJ2-2, with 13 bases matching TRBD2. Losses at the gene ends were 5 bases for V and 7 bases for J; bases not matched to a gene: 10. Germline CDR1 and CDR2: SEHNR and FQNEAQ (reference sequence). CDR3 length: 17 residues. The CDR3 reads CASSPGTSGEGDGELFF. Here the CDR3 DNA reads TGTGCCAGCAGCCCAGGGACTAGCGGGGAAGGTGACGGGGAGCTGTTTTTT.

This clone occurred a few times. This chain links TRBV12-3 or TRBV12-4 with TRBJ2-5; the match to TRBD1 covers 7 bases. V dropped 7 bases and J dropped 5; count of bases not matched to a gene: 7. CDR3 size: 13 residues. The CDR3 is CASNRDRAETQYF. Written as DNA, the CDR3 is TGTGCCAGCAACCGGGACAGAGCGGAGACCCAGTACTTC.

V gene TRBV27 combines with J gene TRBJ1-1; the D gene is possibly TRBD1 (5 bases). CDR1 MNHEY and CDR2 SMNVEV come from the germline V gene (reference sequence). This CDR3 is 13 amino acids long. The V and J ends lost 6 bases and 4 bases respectively, with 12 bases between them. CDR3 nucleotides: TGTGCCAGCAGGCTCGGGGGAAGCACTGAAGCTTTCTTT. It specifies CASRLGGSTEAFF.

This sequence joins TRBV5-1 and TRBJ2-3; D remains ambiguous. The CDR3 length is 13 residues. V lost 0 bases and J lost 4, with 6 bases in between. From germline, CDR1 is SGHRS and CDR2 YFSETQ. Here the CDR3 reads CASSLVRSDTQYF. Here the CDR3 DNA reads TGCGCCAGCAGCTTGGTACGGTCAGATACGCAGTATTTT.

J is TRBJ2-3 and V is TRBV6-5, with 7 nucleotides matching TRBD1. Germline values: CDR1 MNHEY, CDR2 SVGAGI. The CDR3 sequence is 14 residues long. The trim removed 6 bases at V and 1 base at J, leaving 4 bases unmatched. The CDR3 DNA follows: TGTGCCAGCAGGCCGACAGGGCGCACAGATACGCAGTATTTT. Protein product: CASRPTGRTDTQYF.

The rearrangement links TRBV7-3 to TRBJ2-6; TRBD1 matches 7 bases. Germline-derived CDR1 and CDR2 are SGHTA and FQGTGA. This CDR3 has 16 residues. V dropped 5 bases and J dropped 2; count of bases not matched to a gene: 6. DNA of the CDR3: TGTGCCAGCAGCGAAGATAGGGGGCCTGGGGCCAACGTCCTGACTTTC. Protein: CASSEDRGPGANVLTF.

The V gene is TRBV5-6, the J gene TRBJ2-7, with 10 nucleotides matching TRBD1. The CDR3 has 15 residues. Trimming cost V 3 bases and J 4 bases; bases outside gene matches: 7. Germline CDR1 reads SGHDT; CDR2 reads YYEEEE. The CDR3 protein is CASSWPGQGIYEQYF. In nucleotides, the CDR3 is TGTGCCAGCAGCTGGCCGGGACAGGGGATTTACGAGCAGTACTTC. Drawing the rest from reference TRBV5-6 and TRBJ2-7, the complete variable domain is DAGVTQSPTHLIKTRGQQVTLRCSPKSGHDTVSWYQQALGQGPQFIFQYYEEEERQRGNFPDRFSGHQFPNYSSELNVNALLLGDSALYLCASSWPGQGIYEQYFGPGTRLTVT.

The gene calls are TRBV5-1 and TRBJ2-3; 8 nucleotides line up with TRBD2. This CDR3 spans 14 amino acids. CDR1 and CDR2 (germline): SGHRS, YFSETQ. V lost 2 bases to trimming and J lost 4 bases; unmatched junction nucleotides: 3. Here the CDR3 reads CASSLGLASDTQYF. CDR3 DNA sequence: TGCGCCAGCAGCTTAGGACTAGCATCAGATACGCAGTATTTT.

The chain couples TRBV19 to TRBJ2-6; 7 bases match TRBD1. Trimming removed 4 bases from V and 4 bases from J; junction bases left unmatched: 7. This CDR3 is built from 16 residues. The germline V gene has CDR1 LNHDA and CDR2 SQIVND (reference sequence). CDR3 amino acids: CASSTMTGFGANVLTF. CDR3 sequence (DNA): TGTGCCAGTAGTACTATGACAGGGTTCGGGGCCAACGTCCTGACTTTC.

The chain uses TRBV3-1 (or the pseudogene TRBV3-2) and TRBJ2-3; 7 positions agree with TRBD2. J lost 5 bases, V lost 5 bases, and 10 bases had no gene match. Germline values: CDR1 LGHDT, CDR2 YNNKEL (reference sequence). This CDR3 has 15 residues. The CDR3 region is CASSLSVAGQDTQYF. As DNA, the CDR3 is TGTGCCAGCAGCTTAAGCGTAGCGGGTCAAGATACGCAGTATTTT.

In DNA, the CDR3 is TGTGCCAGCAGTTCCCCTAGCGGGGGGGCCAGAACCGGGGAGCTGTTTTTT. The encoded protein is CASSSPSGGARTGELFF. The rearrangement joins TRBV6-2 or TRBV6-3 to TRBJ2-2, with 12 bases matching TRBD2. Germline loops: CDR1 MNHEY, CDR2 SVGEGT. The CDR3 runs to 17 residues. Trimming took 4 bases from V and 5 from J; bases not matched to a gene: 8.

The genes are TRBV18 and TRBJ2-5, with a tentative D call TRBD1 (6 bases). This CDR3 has 13 residues. Between the trimmed V and J ends, which lost 4 bases and 2 bases, there was a span of 8 bases. CDR1 is KGHSH and CDR2 is LQKENI in the germline V gene. This CDR3 is CASSRGQQETQYF. The CDR3 region has the DNA TGTGCCAGCTCACGTGGACAGCAAGAGACCCAGTACTTC.

The chain links TRBV30 to TRBJ1-3; no clear D gene. The CDR3 has 13 residues. Germline lookup yields CDR1 GTSNPN and CDR2 SVGIG (reference sequence). V was clipped by 1 base and J by 4 bases, with 8 bases between them. The CDR3 loop reads CAWSAVVGNTIYF. CDR3 bases: TGTGCCTGGAGTGCGGTTGTGGGAAACACCATATATTTT.

The rearrangement links TRBV5-1 to TRBJ2-3; possible D gene TRBD2, 7 bases. With 4 bases removed from V and 2 bases from J, the gap between germline ends came to 17 bases. This CDR3 is 16 amino acids long. Germline assignment: CDR1 SGHRS and CDR2 YFSETQ. This CDR3 reads CASSPDARGATDTQYF. DNA for the CDR3: TGCGCCAGCAGCCCCGATGCACGGGGGGCCACAGATACGCAGTATTTT.